This TCR beta chain was recorded in a study of T-cell reconstitution after alpha-beta-depleted transplantation in children. This clonotype has at least ten counts. CDR1 and CDR2 from the germline V gene are ENHRY and SYGVKD. The V gene lost 4 bases and the J gene lost 5 bases, with 10 bases spanning the gap. The CDR3 has 13 amino acids. The TCRbeta library was prepared with unique molecular identifiers. Via MiXCR, TCRdb re-called the PCR reads, giving one row per CDR3 protein. Of about 230,000 distinct CDR3 sequences in the sample, 9.7% were seen once. The rearrangement uses TRBV10-3 and TRBJ2-3, with a possible D match to TRBD1 (5 bases). This material consisted of PBMCs from the stem cell graft donor, taken from the stem cell graft. This clonotype was sampled from a human donor who donated a stem cell graft to a child with SCID. CDR3 sequence: CAISGPGQDTQYF. CDR3 in DNA: TGTGCCATCAGTGGGCCCGGACAAGATACGCAGTATTTT.